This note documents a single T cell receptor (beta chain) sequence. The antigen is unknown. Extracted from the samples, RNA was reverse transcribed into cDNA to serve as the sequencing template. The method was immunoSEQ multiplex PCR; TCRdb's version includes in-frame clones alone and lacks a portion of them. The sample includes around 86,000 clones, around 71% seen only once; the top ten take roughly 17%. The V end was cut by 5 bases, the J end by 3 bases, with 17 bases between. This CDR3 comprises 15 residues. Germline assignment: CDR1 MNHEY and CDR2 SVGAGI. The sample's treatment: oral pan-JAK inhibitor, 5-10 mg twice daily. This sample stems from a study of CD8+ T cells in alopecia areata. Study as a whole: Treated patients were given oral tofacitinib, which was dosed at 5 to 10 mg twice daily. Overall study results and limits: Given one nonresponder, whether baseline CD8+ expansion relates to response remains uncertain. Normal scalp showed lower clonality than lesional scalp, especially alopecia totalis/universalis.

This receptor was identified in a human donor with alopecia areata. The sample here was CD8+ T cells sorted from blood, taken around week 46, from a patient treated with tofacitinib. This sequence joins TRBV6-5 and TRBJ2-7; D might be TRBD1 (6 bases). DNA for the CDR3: TGTGCCAGCAGTACCCTCGGGACATTAGGCTACGAGCAGTACTTC. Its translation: CASSTLGTLGYEQYF.